Each of the 23 T cell receptor beta chains below was sequenced from the same sample in a study of cytomegalovirus exposure and HLA in healthy donors. The study ran its PCR with 60 Vbeta and 13 Jbeta primers. Generated by immunoSEQ multiplex PCR, the TCRdb table keeps only in-frame clones and is missing some. The data hold approximately 150,000 clones, with 75% to 90% observed a single time. Sequenced sample: PBMCs. These TCRs come from a human donor in good health.

This clone showed up just once. A junction boundary mismatches the germline segment, possibly from a read error. The gene calls are TRBV7-9 and TRBJ1-1, with D maybe TRBD1 (6 bases). Germline V gene data show CDR1 as SEHNR and CDR2 as FQNEAQ (reference sequence). The CDR3 consists of 12 residues. CDR3 nucleotide sequence: TGTTCCAGCAGCTCCTCCGGGACAGAAGCTTTCTTT. Encoded protein: CSSSSSGTEAFF.

Only one count was recorded for this clone. The chain employs TRBV6-6 and TRBJ2-3, with D unclear. Trimming shortened V by 6 bases and J by 2 bases, and 3 bases separated the two germline ends. Germline assignment: CDR1 MNHNY and CDR2 SVGAGI (reference sequence). This CDR3 is 11 amino acids long. CDR3 residues: CASSVTDTQYF. In nucleotides, the CDR3 is TGTGCCAGCAGCGTCACAGATACGCAGTATTTT.

The chain links TRBV5-6 to TRBJ2-5; TRBD1 matches at 9 bases. CDR3 length equals 16 residues. The V gene end was trimmed by 3 bases and the J gene end by 3 bases; junction bases not matched to a gene: 9. Germline V gene sequence: CDR1 SGHDT, CDR2 YYEEEE. The CDR3 bases are TGTGCCAGCAGCTCTTCGCCGGGACAGGGAAAAGAGACCCAGTACTTC. It specifies CASSSSPGQGKETQYF.

The chain recombines TRBV4-3 with TRBJ2-1; 11 bases are a match to TRBD2. Trimming took 4 bases from V and 1 from J; bases not matched to a gene: 6. The CDR3 is 17 amino acids. Per germline, CDR1 LGHNA and CDR2 YSLEER. The CDR3 reads CASSPQTSGESYNEQFF. DNA for the CDR3: TGCGCCAGCAGCCCCCAGACTAGCGGGGAATCCTACAATGAGCAGTTCTTC.

The V call is TRBV7-9, the J call TRBJ2-5, with a tentative D call TRBD2 (6 bases). CDR3 size: 16 residues. Germline V gene data show CDR1 as SEHNR and CDR2 as FQNEAQ (reference sequence). Trimming removed 3 bases at V and 11 bases at J, with 25 bases between. The CDR3 coding sequence is TGTGCCAGCAGCTTTCGAGGGCGGGACGTCTCGAGGGAGCAGTACTTC. Translated, it gives CASSFRGRDVSREQYF.

This rearrangement joins TRBV5-1 to TRBJ1-5, with D hard to call. V shed 0 bases and J shed 4 bases, with 11 bases lying between them. Germline CDR1 reads SGHRS; CDR2 reads YFSETQ. This CDR3 has 15 residues. CDR3 sequence: CASSLVPGPNQPQHF. The CDR3 region has the DNA TGCGCCAGCAGCTTGGTGCCAGGTCCTAATCAGCCCCAGCATTTT.

The genes are TRBV9 and TRBJ2-1; TRBD1 matches 7 bases. In germline, CDR1 is SGDLS, CDR2 YYNGEE. The CDR3 has 15 residues. The V gene end was trimmed by 3 bases and the J gene end by 3 bases; junction bases not matched to a gene: 6. CDR3 residues: CASSGRTGDYNEQFF. The DNA for the CDR3 is TGTGCCAGCAGCGGAAGGACAGGTGACTACAATGAGCAGTTCTTC. Using reference TRBV9 and TRBJ2-1 for the parts outside the CDR3, the full variable domain is DSGVTQTPKHLITATGQRVTLRCSPRSGDLSVYWYQQSLDQGLQFLIQYYNGEERAKGNILERFSAQQFPDLHSELNLSSLELGDSALYFCASSGRTGDYNEQFFGPGTRLTVL.

The V gene is TRBV18, the J gene TRBJ1-1; TRBD1 aligns across 7 bases. The CDR3 is 15 residues long. Germline CDR1 and CDR2: KGHSH and LQKENI. The trim removed 0 bases at V and 5 bases at J, leaving 6 bases unmatched. CDR3 in DNA: TGTGCCAGCTCACCACCCGAGACAGGGCGGACTGAAGCTTTCTTT. It translates to CASSPPETGRTEAFF.

This sequence joins TRBV2 and TRBJ2-7; 9 positions match TRBD1. The CDR3 sequence is 16 residues long. CDR1 is SNHLY and CDR2 is FYNNEI in the germline V gene. Unmatched junction bases numbered 9, after V lost 4 bases and J lost 2 bases. As DNA, the CDR3 is TGTGCCAGCAGTGGTCCCTGGGGACAGGGTACCTACGAGCAGTACTTC. Protein sequence: CASSGPWGQGTYEQYF.

The sample holds one count of this clone. The chain joins TRBV27 to TRBJ1-2; weak D call: TRBD1 (5 bases). The germline V gene has CDR1 MNHEY and CDR2 SMNVEV (reference sequence). The CDR3 totals 13 residues. V was trimmed by 5 bases and J by 6 bases, leaving 13 bases between them. CDR3 amino acids: CASSQGPRDGYTF. The CDR3 region has the DNA TGTGCCAGCAGTCAGGGCCCCCGCGATGGCTACACCTTC.

The chain is built from TRBV5-6 and TRBJ2-1, with 9 positions matching TRBD1. The germline V gene has CDR1 SGHDT and CDR2 YYEEEE. V was clipped by 4 bases and J by 0 bases; unmatched bases: 8. CDR3 length: 17 amino acids. This CDR3 is CASSGAQTGGSYNEQFF. In nucleotides, the CDR3 is TGTGCCAGCAGCGGTGCTCAGACAGGGGGCTCCTACAATGAGCAGTTCTTC.

The rearrangement joins TRBV2 to TRBJ2-1, with TRBD1 identical over 10 bases. Trimming cost V 6 bases and J 3 bases; bases outside gene matches: 8. CDR3 length: 16 amino acids. Germline values: CDR1 SNHLY, CDR2 FYNNEI. The CDR3 region is CASSLDRTGGYNEQFF. In DNA, the CDR3 is TGTGCCAGCAGCCTTGACCGGACAGGGGGCTACAATGAGCAGTTCTTC. The entire variable domain, with the rest obtained from reference TRBV2 and TRBJ2-1, is as follows: EPEVTQTPSHQVTQMGQEVILRCVPISNHLYFYWYRQILGQKVEFLVSFYNNEISEKSEIFDDQFSVERPDGSNFTLKIRSTKLEDSAMYFCASSLDRTGGYNEQFFGPGTRLTVL.

The chain recombines TRBV7-9 with TRBJ1-4; maybe TRBD1 (5 bases). CDR1 is SEHNR and CDR2 is FQNEAQ in the germline V gene (reference sequence). V lost 4 bases to trimming and J lost 5 bases, with 5 bases between them. The CDR3 covers 12 residues. This CDR3 is CASSYRNEKLFF. CDR3 nucleotide sequence: TGTGCCAGCAGCTACAGGAATGAAAAACTGTTTTTT. Variable domain in full (rest from reference TRBV7-9 and TRBJ1-4): DTGVSQNPRHKITKRGQNVTFRCDPISEHNRLYWYRQTLGQGPEFLTYFQNEAQLEKSRLLSDRFSAERPKGSFSTLEIQRTEQGDSAMYLCASSYRNEKLFFGSGTQLSVL.

The chain employs TRBV9 and TRBJ2-7, with 8 bases aligning to TRBD1. The CDR3 has 15 residues. V dropped 0 bases and J dropped 0; count of bases not matched to a gene: 2. CDR1 SGDLS and CDR2 YYNGEE come from the germline V gene. CDR3 DNA: TGTGCCAGCAGCGTAGAAACAGGGGGCTCCTACGAGCAGTACTTC. Translating gives CASSVETGGSYEQYF.

The V and J genes are TRBV15 and TRBJ2-7; 8 bases match TRBD2. The CDR3 is 14 residues long. Germline CDR1 and CDR2: LNHNV and YYDKDF (reference sequence). V lost 5 bases to trimming and J lost 3 bases; unmatched junction nucleotides: 6. CDR3 coding DNA: TGTGCCACCAGCGGCGGGGGGCCCGTCTACGAGCAGTACTTC. This codes for CATSGGGPVYEQYF.

The chain combines TRBV6-6 with TRBJ2-7, with 9 bases matching TRBD1. V lost 2 bases to trimming and J lost 6 bases; unmatched junction nucleotides: 2. The CDR3 has 13 residues. CDR1 is MNHNY and CDR2 is SVGAGI in the germline V gene (reference sequence). The CDR3 protein is CASSYGTGSEQYF. In DNA form, the CDR3 reads TGTGCCAGCAGTTACGGGACAGGGTCCGAGCAGTACTTC.

The V gene is TRBV4-1, the J gene TRBJ2-5, with D possibly matching TRBD1 (5 bases). Germline V gene sequence: CDR1 MGHRA, CDR2 YSYEKL. This CDR3 comprises 13 residues. V was shortened by 0 bases and J by 8 bases, with 10 bases between the two germline ends. The CDR3 DNA is TGCGCCAGCAGCCAAGATGAGCAGGGAACCCAGTACTTC. Residues: CASSQDEQGTQYF.

The rearrangement joins TRBV5-1 to TRBJ2-7; 7 bases line up with TRBD1. Looked up from germline, CDR1 is SGHRS and CDR2 is YFSETQ. This CDR3 spans 12 amino acids. The junction had 10 bases not matched to a gene; V was cut back by 4 bases and J by 12 bases. CDR3 DNA: TGCGCCAGCAGCACTTCAGGGGGACCTCGGTACTTC. Amino acid sequence: CASSTSGGPRYF.

The rearrangement links TRBV19 to TRBJ2-5; 9 bases are a match to TRBD1. With 6 bases clipped from V and 1 base from J, the junction kept 6 bases outside the gene matches. Germline CDR1 LNHDA, CDR2 SQIVND (reference sequence). There are 15 residues in the CDR3. CDR3 sequence: CASRPLGQGQETQYF. CDR3 nucleotide sequence: TGTGCCAGTAGGCCCCTGGGACAGGGCCAAGAGACCCAGTACTTC.

The genes are TRBV13 and TRBJ2-2; D call uncertain. V lost 1 base and J 0 bases, leaving 9 bases between the germline ends. Germline CDR1 PRHDT, CDR2 FYEKMQ (reference sequence). This CDR3 contains 16 residues. The CDR3 coding sequence is TGTGCCAGCAGCTTAGTTGGCAACGCGAACACCGGGGAGCTGTTTTTT. Translation: CASSLVGNANTGELFF.

The V and J genes are TRBV18 and TRBJ2-7; possibly TRBD1 for D (5 bases). V was pared by 4 bases and J by 2 bases, with 9 bases between. This CDR3 spans 13 amino acids. Germline CDR1 and CDR2: KGHSH and LQKENI. The CDR3 DNA reads TGTGCCAGCTCACTAGCACAGGCCTACGAGCAGTACTTC. It codes for CASSLAQAYEQYF.

The rearrangement links TRBV7-3 to TRBJ2-1; TRBD1 is a possible D gene (7 bases). Trimming took 3 bases from V and 1 from J, leaving 10 bases between them. Looked up from germline, CDR1 is SGHTA and CDR2 is FQGTGA. The CDR3 is 15 amino acids. CDR3 nucleotides: TGTGCCAGCAGCTTTTCAGGGGGGTCCTACAATGAGCAGTTCTTC. Protein: CASSFSGGSYNEQFF.

This clone came up a few times. V usage is TRBV6-6 and J usage is TRBJ2-2, with no clear D. Trimming left V 11 bases short and J 3 bases short, with 22 bases between. The V gene's germline CDR1 is MNHNY and CDR2 SVGAGI (reference sequence). The CDR3 covers 16 residues. The CDR3 sequence: CASFAGSLRDTGELFF. CDR3 coding DNA: TGTGCCTCGTTCGCCGGGTCCCTCCGCGACACCGGGGAGCTGTTTTTT.